Listed below are T cell receptor beta chains from one sample, sequenced in a study of early T cells in non-severe SARS-CoV-2 infection. One entry per CDR3 protein, called by TCRdb with MiXCR from the 5' RACE reads. Of under 85,000 distinct CDR3 sequences listed, around 10% are singletons. The sequencing sample was made of whole blood. These receptors were collected from an adult who was a healthcare worker with PCR-confirmed SARS-CoV-2 infection or an uninfected control (not recorded which). Each CDR3 is given with its conserved first and last residue. Fields, in order: D gene, J gene, clone size, V gene, CDR3 DNA, CDR3 protein. The D gene is left open where the match is weak. Rows give clone size only sometimes, using once, few, many, or a class for an expanded clone.

>.|TRBJ2-7|few|TRBV29-1
TGCAGCGCCCGAGTTGGTACCCCCTACGAGCAGTACTTC
CSARVGTPYEQYF
>.|TRBJ2-5|few|TRBV11-2
TGTGCCAGCAGCTTAGGGCGGGGATCGACCCAGTACTTC
CASSLGRGSTQYF
>TRBD1|TRBJ1-6|few|TRBV6-6
TGTGCCAGCAACTCGGGAGGGGGCGGGCCACCCCTCCACTTT
CASNSGGGGPPLHF
>.|TRBJ2-7|many|TRBV20-1
TGCAGTGCTCAAGTCCTGGAGCGGAGCTCCTACGAGCAGTACTTC
CSAQVLERSSYEQYF
>TRBD1|TRBJ2-1|many|TRBV4-1
TGCGCCAGCAGCCAAGGAGGCGGCCGGGACAGGGCGAATGAGCAGTTCTTC
CASSQGGGRDRANEQFF
>.|TRBJ1-2|few|TRBV7-6
TGTGCCAGCAGCCTAATAGACAAATATGGCTACACCTTC
CASSLIDKYGYTF
>.|TRBJ2-7|many|TRBV20-1
TGCAGTGCTAGCAACCACGAGCAGTACTTC
CSASNHEQYF
>TRBD2|TRBJ2-3|few|TRBV24-1
TGTGCCACCAGTGATCAAGGTAGCGGGAGGGTTCAAGATACGCAGTATTTT
CATSDQGSGRVQDTQYF
>.|TRBJ2-3|many|TRBV5-5
TGTGCCAGCAGCTTGGACAGGTCTAGCACAGATACGCAGTATTTT
CASSLDRSSTDTQYF
>.|TRBJ1-1|.|TRBV5-4
TGTGCCAGCAGCCTACCGCAGGGAGAGTACACTGAAGCTTTCTTT
CASSLPQGEYTEAFF
>.|TRBJ2-5|.|TRBV20-1
TGCAGTGTGAGGGCAGCGGAGACCCAGTACTTC
CSVRAAETQYF
>TRBD1|TRBJ2-7|.|TRBV5-4
TGTGCCAGCAGCAGGGACAGGGTCGGCAACGAGCAGTACTTC
CASSRDRVGNEQYF
>.|TRBJ2-3|many|TRBV24-1
TGTGCCACCAGTGATTTGCAAAGAGGCGATACGCAGTATTTT
CATSDLQRGDTQYF
>.|TRBJ2-3|.|TRBV11-2
TGTGCCAGCAGCTTAGCCCGAGGGCTAGCAGCCGATACGCAGTATTTT
CASSLARGLAADTQYF
>.|TRBJ2-3|many|TRBV7-6
TGTGCCAGCAGCTTATCGGGCGGTCTAAGGGATACGCAGTATTTT
CASSLSGGLRDTQYF
>TRBD2|TRBJ2-5|.|TRBV30
TGTGCCTGGAGTACGGGGGGAGGAGAGACCCAGTACTTC
CAWSTGGGETQYF
>.|TRBJ1-2|.|TRBV28
TGTGCCAGCCGACAGAGCTATGGCTACACCTTC
CASRQSYGYTF
>.|TRBJ1-4|.|TRBV5-1
TGCGCCAGCAGCCGGGGGTGGAAGGAAAAACTGTTTTTT
CASSRGWKEKLFF
>TRBD1|TRBJ2-1|few|TRBV19
TGTGCCAGTAGTATTTTAGGGACAGGGCTGAATGAGCAGTTCTTC
CASSILGTGLNEQFF
>TRBD2|TRBJ2-7|few|TRBV12-3/TRBV12-4
TGTGCCAGCAGTTTAGGACTAGCGGGGGGAAACGAGCAGTACTTC
CASSLGLAGGNEQYF
>.|TRBJ1-6|many|TRBV5-1
TGCGCCAGCAGCTTCGAACAGGGAAATTCACCCCTCCACTTT
CASSFEQGNSPLHF
>.|TRBJ2-7|many|TRBV20-1
TGCAGTGCTAGTGCCGCAGGGAGCTCCTACGAGCAGTACTTC
CSASAAGSSYEQYF
>.|TRBJ1-3|.|TRBV28
TGTGCCAGCAGTTTAGTAGCCTCTGGAAACACCATATATTTT
CASSLVASGNTIYF
>TRBD2|TRBJ2-7|few|TRBV6-2/TRBV6-3
TGTGCCAGCAATGCCCCTAGCGGGGGCTCTCCTGAGGACGAGCAGTACTTC
CASNAPSGGSPEDEQYF
>.|TRBJ2-2|many|TRBV13
TGTGCCAGCAGCTTGGGGAACACCGGGGAGCTGTTTTTT
CASSLGNTGELFF
>.|TRBJ1-3|many|TRBV18
TGTGCCAGCTCACCGGGTCGCAGTGTCTCTGGAAACACCATATATTTT
CASSPGRSVSGNTIYF
>.|TRBJ2-4|many|TRBV6-2/TRBV6-3
TGTGCCAGCAGTTACTCGCAGAGGGGACGGTCCAAAAACATTCAGTACTTC
CASSYSQRGRSKNIQYF
>TRBD2|TRBJ2-7|many|TRBV7-9
TGTGCCAGCAGCTCCAGCGGGGAGAACTACGAGCAGTACTTC
CASSSSGENYEQYF
>TRBD2|TRBJ2-2|.|TRBV5-1
TGCGCCAGCAGCTTCCCTAGCGGGGGGGCCATCGCCGGGGAGCTGTTTTTT
CASSFPSGGAIAGELFF
>.|TRBJ2-3|.|TRBV27
TGTGCCAGCAGTCCCCTTCTACTGCGCACAGATACGCAGTATTTT
CASSPLLLRTDTQYF
>.|TRBJ2-4|.|TRBV6-6
TGTGCCAGCAGTTACTCGGGGACCAAAAACATTCAGTACTTC
CASSYSGTKNIQYF
>.|TRBJ2-1|many|TRBV6-5
TGTGCCAGCAGTTACAGGACAACACCAATCTCCTACAATGAGCAGTTCTTC
CASSYRTTPISYNEQFF
>.|TRBJ1-1|.|TRBV6-2/TRBV6-3
TGTGCCAGCAGACCCCGACAGAGTATGAACACTGAAGCTTTCTTT
CASRPRQSMNTEAFF
>.|TRBJ2-2|many|TRBV14
TGTGCCAGCAGCCCCCTCGCGGGTACGGGGGTTGTAGCGTCCGGGGAGCTGTTTTTT
CASSPLAGTGVVASGELFF
>.|TRBJ2-1|few|TRBV10-2
TGCGCCAGCAGTGGGGACACCAATGAGCAGTTCTTC
CASSGDTNEQFF
>.|TRBJ2-3|many|TRBV29-1
TGCAGCGTTGGTAGGACAGCCACAGATACGCAGTATTTT
CSVGRTATDTQYF
>.|TRBJ2-2|.|TRBV6-2/TRBV6-3
TGTGCCAGCAGTTACTCGGGCCTCGGGGAGCTGTTTTTT
CASSYSGLGELFF
>TRBD2|TRBJ2-5|many|TRBV5-4
TGTGCCAGCAGCGGCCCGGGACTAGCGGGAGGAAGAGAGACCCAGTACTTC
CASSGPGLAGGRETQYF
>.|TRBJ1-1|.|TRBV14
TGTGCCAGCAGCCGAGATCCCGCAGGCACTGAAGCTTTCTTT
CASSRDPAGTEAFF
>.|TRBJ1-5|many|TRBV19
TGTGCCAGTAGTATAGGCGGGGACGGTAGAGGTCAGCCCCAGCATTTT
CASSIGGDGRGQPQHF
>.|TRBJ1-2|.|TRBV11-3
TGTGCCAGCGGGGGGTCTAACTATGGCTACACCTTC
CASGGSNYGYTF
>TRBD1|TRBJ1-5|many|TRBV9
TGTGCCAGCAGCGGGGGACAGGGGCAAAATCAGCCCCAGCATTTT
CASSGGQGQNQPQHF
>.|TRBJ2-2|.|TRBV29-1
TGCAGCGTTGAGCAGGTCCCCGTGGGCACCGGGGAGCTGTTTTTT
CSVEQVPVGTGELFF
>TRBD2|TRBJ2-2|.|TRBV5-4
TGTGCCAGCAGCCAGGGACTAGCGCCTCCCGGCACCGGGGAGCTGTTTTTT
CASSQGLAPPGTGELFF
>TRBD2|TRBJ2-1|many|TRBV12-3/TRBV12-4
TGTGCCAGCAGTACCCTTAGCGGGAGCGGGGGGAATGAGCAGTTCTTC
CASSTLSGSGGNEQFF
>.|TRBJ2-3|many|TRBV10-3
TGTGCCATCAGACGCACAGATACGCAGTATTTT
CAIRRTDTQYF
>.|TRBJ2-2|many|TRBV3-1
TGTGCCAGCAGCCAAGACCCCGGAACGAACACCGGGGAGCTGTTTTTT
CASSQDPGTNTGELFF
>.|TRBJ2-1|many|TRBV6-9
TGTGCCAGCAGTTCCACTCCCCGAAACAATGAGCAGTTCTTC
CASSSTPRNNEQFF
>.|TRBJ1-1|many|TRBV11-2
TGTGCCAGCAGCTTAGATCGTGCAGGGCCTATGAACACTGAAGCTTTCTTT
CASSLDRAGPMNTEAFF
>TRBD1|TRBJ2-5|few|TRBV28
TGTGCCAGCAGTCCCAGGGACAGGCCCCAAGAGACCCAGTACTTC
CASSPRDRPQETQYF
>.|TRBJ1-2|.|TRBV29-1
TGCAGTGGCGGCGGGGGCGGCTATGGCTACACCTTC
CSGGGGGYGYTF
>.|TRBJ2-3|.|TRBV29-1
TGCAGCGTTGACAACTTCCCAGTCACAGATACGCAGTATTTT
CSVDNFPVTDTQYF
>TRBD2|TRBJ2-7|many|TRBV20-1
TGCAGTGCTAGAGACAGCGGGCTAGCGGGCACCCACGAGCAGTACTTC
CSARDSGLAGTHEQYF
>.|TRBJ1-2|few|TRBV4-1
TGCGCCAGCAGCCAAGAAGAGTCGGGCCCGTCCCTCTATGGCTACACCTTC
CASSQEESGPSLYGYTF
>.|TRBJ2-7|.|TRBV9
TGTGCCAGCAGCCCGCGGGCGGCTTCCTACGAGCAGTACTTC
CASSPRAASYEQYF
>.|TRBJ2-7|.|TRBV27
TGTGCCAGCAGTTTCTCCCCTACCTACGAGCAGTACTTC
CASSFSPTYEQYF
>.|TRBJ2-6|many|TRBV28
TGTGCCAGCAGTTTGCGGGGGCTCTCTGGGGCCAACGTCCTGACTTTC
CASSLRGLSGANVLTF
>TRBD1|TRBJ1-6|many|TRBV5-4
TGTGCCAGCAGCCGATCGGGACAGGGTTTCTCTTCCTATAATTCACCCCTCCACTTT
CASSRSGQGFSSYNSPLHF